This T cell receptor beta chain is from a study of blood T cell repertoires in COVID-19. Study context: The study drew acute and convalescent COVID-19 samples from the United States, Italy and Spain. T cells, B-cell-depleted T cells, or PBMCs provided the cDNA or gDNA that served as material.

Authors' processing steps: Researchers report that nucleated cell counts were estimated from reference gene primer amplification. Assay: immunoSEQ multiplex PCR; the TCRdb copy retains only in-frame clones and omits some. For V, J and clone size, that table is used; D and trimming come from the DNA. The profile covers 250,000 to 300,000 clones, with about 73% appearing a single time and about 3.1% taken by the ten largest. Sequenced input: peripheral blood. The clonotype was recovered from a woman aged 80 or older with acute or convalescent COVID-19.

The CDR3 nucleotides read TGTGCCAGCAGCTTAGTGTTGGGACAGGGAGGCGAGCAGTACTTC. Its translation is CASSLVLGQGGEQYF. This chain joins TRBV7-2 and TRBJ2-7; 9 bases are shared with TRBD1. This CDR3 is 15 amino acids long. Germline V gives CDR1 SGHTA, CDR2 FQGNSA. V gave up 1 base and J gave up 6 bases; unmatched junction bases: 7.